This T cell receptor beta chain was sequenced in a study of blood T cell repertoires in COVID-19. On the study more broadly: Sites across the United States, Italy and Spain contributed samples from acute and convalescent COVID-19.

Under the authors' procedure: Amplification of reference gene primers provided the estimated nucleated cell counts. Measured with immunoSEQ multiplex PCR; TCRdb has only the in-frame clones, and not every one. V, J and clone size derive from that table, while D and trimming were established from the DNA sequence. The repertoire includes more than 450,000 clones, 75% to 90% of them detected once, and under 0.75% sits in the top ten. Cohorts were determined from participant-reported clinical history. The recovered donors of Cohort 3 showed two negative PCRs, clearance, or symptom resolution. V was shortened by 2 bases and J by 4 bases, with 4 bases between the two germline ends. Germline V gene sequence: CDR1 SGHAT, CDR2 FQNNGV. This CDR3 spans 12 amino acids.

The chain uses TRBV11-2 and TRBJ2-3; no firm D call. The sample consisted of PBMCs or T cells enriched from blood (not recorded which). The TCR was taken from a young woman who had recovered from COVID-19. As DNA, the CDR3 is TGTGCCAGCAGCTTATTCTCAGATACGCAGTATTTT. This encodes CASSLFSDTQYF.